This T cell receptor beta chain was documented in a study of cytomegalovirus exposure and HLA in healthy donors. Study as a whole: HLA-typed donors contributed some 87 million unique TCRs, which were held in an early data release.

PCR involved 60 Vbeta and 13 Jbeta primers. TCRdb's copy holds only in-frame clones and misses some; the assay was immunoSEQ multiplex PCR. The table includes about 120,000 clones, about 84% detected once. This CDR3 is built from 15 residues. Losses at the gene ends were 2 bases for V and 5 bases for J; bases not matched to a gene: 6. Looked up from germline, CDR1 is GTSNPN and CDR2 is SVGIG (reference sequence). To note about this clone: Its antigen remains unknown.

Study results and caveats: The authors considered a cluster of highly shared sequence variants likely to be a sequencing artifact. Immune exposure information available was restricted to CMV serostatus. Sequences of the TCR beta chain were said to predict the HLA-A and HLA-B alleles of most subjects accurately.

The receptor was derived from a man between 18 and 35 years old in good health and CMV-seropositive. The chain uses TRBV30 and TRBJ1-6, with 7 bases that match TRBD1. Sample: PBMCs. The CDR3 DNA reads as TGTGCCTGGAGTCGTGACAGGGTCAATAATTCACCCCTCCACTTT. This encodes CAWSRDRVNNSPLHF. Full variable domain (rest looked up from reference TRBV30 and TRBJ1-6): SQTIHQWPATLVQPVGSPLSLECTVEGTSNPNLYWYRQAAGRGLQLLFYSVGIGQISSEVPQNLSASRPQDRQFILSSKKLLLSDSGFYLCAWSRDRVNNSPLHFGNGTRLTVT.